A single sample is the source of the 18 T cell receptor beta chains below, sequenced in a study of T cells in Graves' hyperthyroidism and ophthalmopathy. RNA transcripts gave rise to amplified TCR beta CDR3 regions. The primer set for the first-round RT-PCR of the TCR CDR3 was HTBI. TCRdb ran MiXCR on the multiplex PCR reads and lists one entry per CDR3 protein. The sample has about 560,000 distinct CDR3 sequences, about 15% seen once. The specimen sequenced was blood. Receptors were obtained from a woman aged 30 to 39 with Graves' hyperthyroidism.

The gene calls are TRBV19 and TRBJ1-3, with unresolved D. Germline V gives CDR1 LNHDA, CDR2 SQIVND (reference sequence). This CDR3 is 14 amino acids long. Trimming cost V 6 bases and J 2 bases, with 11 bases left between them. The CDR3 sequence: CASRDFVAGNTIYF. The DNA of the CDR3 is TGTGCCAGTAGAGACTTCGTCGCTGGAAACACCATATATTTT.

In this sample, this clonotype turned up many times. This chain connects TRBV6-2 or TRBV6-3 to TRBJ2-3, with 9 bases that match TRBD2. The V and J ends lost 6 bases and 0 bases, in that order; junction bases with no gene match: 7. CDR1 and CDR2 from the germline V gene are MNHEY and SVGEGT. This CDR3 region has 16 residues. The CDR3: CASRRRLAESTDTQYF. The CDR3 DNA sequence: TGTGCCAGCAGACGGAGACTAGCGGAAAGCACAGATACGCAGTATTTT.

This clonotype came up a few times. The chain links TRBV20-1 to TRBJ1-2; unclear D gene. Germline V lookup: CDR1 DFQATT, CDR2 SNEGSKA (reference sequence). The CDR3 runs to 12 residues. The CDR3 coding sequence is TGCAGCGCCGCCGCGCCATATGGTAGCTACACCTTC. Translating it yields CSAAAPYGSYTF.

The sample holds many counts of this clonotype. The rearrangement uses TRBV20-1 and TRBJ2-1; possibly TRBD2 for D (6 bases). Germline loops: CDR1 DFQATT, CDR2 SNEGSKA (reference sequence). CDR3 size: 11 residues. Trimming left V 2 bases short and J 12 bases short, with 11 bases between. The CDR3 protein is CSARSDYLQFF. The CDR3 coding sequence is TGCAGTGCTAGATCGGACTACCTGCAGTTCTTC.

This clonotype was seen many times. The CDR3 spells CASSPLPGGDTEAFF. CDR3 bases: TGTGCCAGCTCACCTCTTCCAGGGGGGGACACTGAAGCTTTCTTT. The gene calls are TRBV18 and TRBJ1-1; TRBD1 aligns across 7 bases. The V gene end was trimmed by 3 bases and the J gene end by 3 bases; junction bases not matched to a gene: 7. The CDR3 covers 15 residues. The germline CDR1 and CDR2 sequences are KGHSH and LQKENI.

This chain links TRBV20-1 with TRBJ2-2; D unclear. The CDR3 sequence is 14 residues long. CDR1 is DFQATT and CDR2 is SNEGSKA in the germline V gene (reference sequence). V was trimmed by 5 bases and J by 0 bases, leaving 10 bases between them. In nucleotides, the CDR3 is TGCAGTGCTCCGACGGATCCGAACACCGGGGAGCTGTTTTTT. Its translation: CSAPTDPNTGELFF.

This clonotype was seen many times. The rearrangement links TRBV2 to TRBJ2-7; D is ambiguous. Trimming shortened V by 5 bases and J by 12 bases, and 20 bases separated the two germline ends. Germline CDR1 is SNHLY and CDR2 is FYNNEI. This CDR3 comprises 13 residues. The CDR3 sequence: CASSPIGSSRRYF. The CDR3 coding sequence is TGTGCCAGCAGTCCCATCGGCAGCTCTCGGCGGTACTTC.

This clonotype came up a few times. This chain joins TRBV27 and TRBJ2-2, with D possibly called TRBD1 or TRBD2 (5 bases each). The germline gives CDR1 MNHEY, CDR2 SMNVEV (reference sequence). V dropped 10 bases and J dropped 2 bases, with 14 bases sitting between them. The CDR3 has 14 amino acids. CDR3 protein: CATTGAGNTGELFF. Written as DNA, the CDR3 is TGTGCCACCACCGGGGCAGGAAACACCGGGGAGCTGTTTTTT.

In DNA form, the CDR3 reads TGTGCCAGCAGCCAAGCGGCATGGGGTCTTGAGCAGTTCTTC. Translation: CASSQAAWGLEQFF. The chain couples TRBV14 to TRBJ2-1; D unresolved. The V gene lost 1 base and the J gene lost 9 bases, with 13 bases spanning the gap. CDR1 and CDR2 from the germline V gene are SGHDN and FVKESK. The CDR3 loop spans 14 amino acids.

This clonotype was seen at least ten times. The chain combines TRBV12-3 or TRBV12-4 with TRBJ2-7; a weak D match, TRBD1 (7 bases). Trimming pared 7 bases from V and 4 bases from J, leaving 17 bases between. The CDR3 length is 14 residues. The CDR3 region has the DNA TGTGCCAGCACCTCTAACAGGGGACTGTACGAGCAGTACTTC. As protein: CASTSNRGLYEQYF.

This clonotype came up many times. The J gene is TRBJ2-3, the V gene TRBV20-1; 10 bases agree with TRBD2. J was trimmed by 0 bases and V by 2 bases; bases with no gene match: 11. Germline CDR1 is DFQATT and CDR2 is SNEGSKA (reference sequence). The CDR3 has 18 amino acids. The CDR3 coding sequence is TGCAGTGCTAGAAGTGGTGCGACGACTAGCGGGAGCACAGATACGCAGTATTTT. Its translation: CSARSGATTSGSTDTQYF.

The chain carries TRBV7-9 and TRBJ2-3; 9 nucleotides line up with TRBD2. CDR1 and CDR2 (germline): SEHNR, FQNEAQ (reference sequence). With V trimmed by 3 bases and J by 0 bases, 7 bases remained unmatched. The CDR3 contains 17 residues. The DNA for the CDR3 is TGTGCCAGCAGCTTCGAAGCTAGCGGGGCGAGCACAGATACGCAGTATTTT. Translated: CASSFEASGASTDTQYF.

This clonotype has ten or more counts. The J gene is TRBJ2-7, the V gene TRBV7-9, with 10 nucleotides matching TRBD1. V shed 7 bases and J 3 bases; nucleotides not matched to a gene: 15. The germline CDR1 and CDR2 sequences are SEHNR and FQNEAQ (reference sequence). The CDR3 runs to 17 residues. The CDR3 DNA sequence: TGTGCCAGCACCATCAAGGGGACAGGGGAGAACGACTACGAGCAGTACTTC. Its protein is CASTIKGTGENDYEQYF. The full variable domain, its missing parts supplied by reference TRBV7-9 and TRBJ2-7, is DTGVSQNPRHKITKRGQNVTFRCDPISEHNRLYWYRQTLGQGPEFLTYFQNEAQLEKSRLLSDRFSAERPKGSFSTLEIQRTEQGDSAMYLCASTIKGTGENDYEQYFGPGTRLTVT.

The table lists this clonotype with a few counts. The chain is built from TRBV24-1 and TRBJ2-5; D is undetermined. The CDR3 runs 15 residues. CDR1 is KGHDR and CDR2 is SFDVKD in the germline V gene. Trimming stripped 5 bases from V and 1 base from J, with 13 bases between. The CDR3 reads CATSAWRGSQETQYF. CDR3 bases: TGTGCCACCAGTGCTTGGAGAGGCTCCCAAGAGACCCAGTACTTC.

There are many counts of this clonotype. The chain combines TRBV27 with TRBJ1-2; D is uncertain. The CDR3 runs 15 residues. Germline CDR1 MNHEY, CDR2 SMNVEV (reference sequence). V lost 4 bases to trimming and J lost 0 bases, with 12 bases between them. The CDR3 sequence is CASSSRVSANYGYTF. DNA for the CDR3: TGTGCCAGCAGTTCCCGGGTCTCAGCTAACTATGGCTACACCTTC.

Many counts were recorded for this clonotype. The chain links TRBV10-3 to TRBJ2-1, with TRBD2 identical over 7 bases. After removal of 7 bases from V and 2 bases from J, the junction contained 2 bases not matched to a gene. This CDR3 spans 13 amino acids. Germline lookup yields CDR1 ENHRY and CDR2 SYGVKD. The CDR3 loop reads CAIMGGAYNEQFF. The DNA of the CDR3 is TGTGCCATCATGGGGGGGGCCTACAATGAGCAGTTCTTC.

This clonotype has a handful of counts. The J gene is TRBJ2-3, the V gene TRBV29-1; D is unresolved. This CDR3 spans 15 amino acids. The germline CDR1 and CDR2 sequences are SQVTM and ANQGSEA. Trimming stripped 7 bases from V and 3 bases from J, with 20 bases between. In DNA, the CDR3 is TGCAGCGCCCGTGGATTACCTGGCCGGACAGATACGCAGTATTTT. This sequence encodes CSARGLPGRTDTQYF.

This clonotype was seen ten or more times. The chain recombines TRBV9 with TRBJ2-1; perhaps TRBD2 as D (5 bases). Germline-derived CDR1 and CDR2 are SGDLS and YYNGEE. Deletions cut 0 bases from V and 10 bases from J, with 14 bases between. The CDR3 length is 14 residues. The CDR3 bases are TGTGCCAGCAGCGTAGGTGGGAGCGGCCGGGAGCAGTTCTTC. Its translation is CASSVGGSGREQFF.